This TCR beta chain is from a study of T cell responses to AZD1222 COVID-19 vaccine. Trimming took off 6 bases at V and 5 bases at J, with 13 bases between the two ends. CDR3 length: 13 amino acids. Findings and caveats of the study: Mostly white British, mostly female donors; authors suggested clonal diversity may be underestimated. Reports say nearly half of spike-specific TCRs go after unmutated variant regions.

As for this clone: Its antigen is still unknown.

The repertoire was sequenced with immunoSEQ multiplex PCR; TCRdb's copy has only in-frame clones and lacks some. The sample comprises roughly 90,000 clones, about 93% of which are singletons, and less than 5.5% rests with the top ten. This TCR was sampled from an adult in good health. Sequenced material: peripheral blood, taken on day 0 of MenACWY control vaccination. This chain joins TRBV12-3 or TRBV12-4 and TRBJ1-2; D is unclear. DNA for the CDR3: TGTGCCAGCAGCTTGACGGAGAGATATGGCTACACCTTC. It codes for CASSLTERYGYTF.